These 18 T cell receptor beta chains originate from one sample sequenced in a study of cytomegalovirus exposure and HLA in healthy donors. 60 Vbeta and 13 Jbeta primers were used in PCR. Profiling relied on immunoSEQ multiplex PCR, and the TCRdb table lists in-frame clones only, not all of them. Of about 130,000 clones in the sample, around 80% were seen once. Sequencing input: PBMCs. The receptors shown here come from a man aged 50 to 60 in good health and CMV-seronegative.

The chain has TRBV19 and TRBJ1-5; 7 bases line up with TRBD1. CDR1 and CDR2 from the germline V gene are LNHDA and SQIVND (reference sequence). There are 17 residues in the CDR3. The ends lost 1 base at V and 0 bases at J; junction bases unmatched: 6. CDR3 loop: CASSIAGQAYSNQPQHF. CDR3 sequence (DNA): TGTGCCAGTAGTATAGCTGGACAGGCTTATAGCAATCAGCCCCAGCATTTT.

The rearrangement uses TRBV27 and TRBJ2-1, with 8 bases identical to TRBD1. Trimming cost V 6 bases and J 0 bases; bases outside gene matches: 19. CDR3 size: 20 residues. Per the germline V gene, CDR1 is MNHEY and CDR2 is SMNVEV (reference sequence). Here the CDR3 reads CASSETSGQEMLHSYNEQFF. The DNA for the CDR3 is TGTGCCAGCAGCGAAACTTCGGGACAGGAAATGCTCCACTCCTACAATGAGCAGTTCTTC.

For this clone: Different DNA sequences within this sample yield the same CDR3. This chain joins TRBV5-4 and TRBJ2-7; 9 bases align to TRBD1. The CDR3 covers 14 residues. The germline CDR1 and CDR2 sequences are SGHNT and YYREEE (reference sequence). The ends lost 1 base at V and 3 bases at J; junction bases unmatched: 2. The CDR3 region is CASSLSTGGYEQYF. The CDR3 DNA reads TGTGCCAGCAGCTTGTCGACAGGGGGCTACGAGCAGTACTTC.

This chain joins TRBV6-5 and TRBJ1-3, with D unclear. The ends were cut back, 0 bases at V and 0 bases at J, with 9 bases in the middle. This CDR3 region has 16 residues. CDR1 is MNHEY and CDR2 is SVGAGI in the germline V gene. As DNA, the CDR3 is TGTGCCAGCAGTTACTCGCGCCTATCCTCTGGAAACACCATATATTTT. Its protein is CASSYSRLSSGNTIYF.

The chain carries TRBV30 and TRBJ1-5; TRBD1 is a possible D gene (5 bases). Germline values: CDR1 GTSNPN, CDR2 SVGIG (reference sequence). CDR3 length: 13 amino acids. The ends were cut back, 2 bases at V and 5 bases at J, with 10 bases in the middle. Written as DNA, the CDR3 is TGTGCCTGGAGTACTTCGGGGGATCAGCCCCAGCATTTT. This gives the protein CAWSTSGDQPQHF.

The chain employs TRBV5-1 and TRBJ1-1, with D unresolved. There are 14 residues in the CDR3. Looked up from germline, CDR1 is SGHRS and CDR2 is YFSETQ. The V end was cut by 0 bases, the J end by 8 bases, with 14 bases between. CDR3 DNA: TGCGCCAGCAGCTTGGCGGGGAGGGAGGGAGAAGCTTTCTTT. It codes for CASSLAGREGEAFF. The whole variable domain, remainder taken from reference TRBV5-1 and TRBJ1-1, is KAGVTQTPRYLIKTRGQQVTLSCSPISGHRSVSWYQQTPGQGLQFLFEYFSETQRNKGNFPGRFSGRQFSNSRSEMNVSTLELGDSALYLCASSLAGREGEAFFGQGTRLTVV.

The J gene is TRBJ1-5, the V gene TRBV5-1, with TRBD1 identical over 7 bases. This CDR3 comprises 15 residues. Germline V gives CDR1 SGHRS, CDR2 YFSETQ. V trimming: 4 bases; J trimming: 0 bases; junction bases outside the gene matches: 4. The CDR3 DNA is TGCGCCAGCAGCGTCAGGGGGGATAGCAATCAGCCCCAGCATTTT. It yields the protein CASSVRGDSNQPQHF.

V and J are TRBV7-6 and TRBJ1-1, with a possible D match to TRBD1 (6 bases). Trimming stripped 1 base from V and 5 bases from J, with 11 bases between. Germline CDR1 reads SGHVS; CDR2 reads FNYEAQ. CDR3 length: 14 residues. CDR3 coding DNA: TGTGCCAGCAGCTTAGTGGGGGCGGGTACTGAAGCTTTCTTT. Protein: CASSLVGAGTEAFF.

The gene calls are TRBV19 and TRBJ2-7; perhaps TRBD1 as D (6 bases). Germline V gene sequence: CDR1 LNHDA, CDR2 SQIVND (reference sequence). CDR3 size: 14 residues. Trimming removed 5 bases at V and 5 bases at J, with 16 bases between. CDR3 in amino acids: CASSRGGDSHEQYF. The CDR3 DNA is TGTGCCAGTAGTCGTGGGGGCGATTCCCACGAGCAGTACTTC.

This clone showed up just once. The V call is TRBV5-8, the J call TRBJ2-7; D is possibly TRBD2 (5 bases). Trimming left V 2 bases short and J 3 bases short, with 12 bases between. Germline V lookup: CDR1 SGHTS, CDR2 YDEGEE. The CDR3 loop spans 14 amino acids. In DNA form, the CDR3 reads TGTGCCAGCAGCTTTTTAGGAGGTGTCTACGAGCAGTACTTC. It specifies CASSFLGGVYEQYF.

The V gene is TRBV18, the J gene TRBJ2-3, with D maybe TRBD1 (6 bases). The CDR3 covers 17 residues. V shed 4 bases and J shed 4 bases, with 21 bases lying between them. Germline V gives CDR1 KGHSH, CDR2 LQKENI. CDR3 loop: CASSLQPGQQAPDTQYF. The CDR3 DNA reads as TGTGCCAGCTCACTACAGCCGGGACAACAAGCCCCAGATACGCAGTATTTT.

The chain links TRBV30 to TRBJ1-5; D not resolved. Germline CDR1 reads GTSNPN; CDR2 reads SVGIG (reference sequence). This CDR3 spans 16 amino acids. With 5 bases removed from V and 0 bases from J, the gap between germline ends came to 17 bases. This chain's CDR3 is CAWSTSPRYSNQPQHF. In nucleotides, the CDR3 is TGTGCCTGGTCTACCTCTCCGAGGTATAGCAATCAGCCCCAGCATTTT.

This chain uses TRBV4-2 with TRBJ1-1; D is uncertain. Germline V gene sequence: CDR1 LGHNA, CDR2 YNFKEQ. The CDR3 is 13 amino acids. V shed 8 bases and J shed 3 bases, with 13 bases lying between them. This chain's CDR3 is CASGREGDTEAFF. CDR3 coding DNA: TGTGCCAGCGGTAGGGAGGGTGACACTGAAGCTTTCTTT.

The gene calls are TRBV19 and TRBJ1-6; 9 positions agree with TRBD1. The CDR3 extends over 15 amino acids. Germline CDR1 LNHDA, CDR2 SQIVND (reference sequence). With V trimmed by 7 bases and J by 6 bases, 7 bases remained unmatched. The CDR3 coding sequence is TGTGCCAGTAACGTTCCGGGACAGGGTAATTCACCCCTCCACTTT. The encoded protein is CASNVPGQGNSPLHF.

The gene calls are TRBV4-3 and TRBJ1-1; TRBD1 might be the D (6 bases). Germline V gives CDR1 LGHNA, CDR2 YSLEER. With 1 base removed from V and 6 bases from J, the gap between germline ends came to 18 bases. This CDR3 has 16 amino acids. The CDR3 region is CASSQGLSGDEAEAFF. CDR3 DNA: TGCGCCAGCAGCCAAGGGTTATCAGGGGATGAGGCTGAAGCTTTCTTT.

A note on this clone: At one end, the junction sequence differs from germline, possibly due to a read error. This same CDR3 is encoded by further DNA sequences in the sample. This chain joins TRBV10-3 and TRBJ1-6; D possibly corresponds to TRBD1 (5 bases). This CDR3 is built from 17 residues. CDR1 is ENHRY and CDR2 is SYGVKD in the germline V gene. The DNA for the CDR3 is TGTGCCATCAGTGGGGACTCCCCCGGATCCTATAATTCCCCCCTCCACTTT. It specifies CAISGDSPGSYNSPLHF.

A few counts support this clone. The DNA for the CDR3 is TGTGCCAGCAGTTCGGGAAAATTCGAACTGTTTTTT. Protein sequence: CASSSGKFELFF. J is TRBJ1-4 and V is TRBV6-5, with D unresolved. The germline CDR1 and CDR2 sequences are MNHEY and SVGAGI. Deletions cut 4 bases from V and 12 bases from J, with 12 bases between. This CDR3 region has 12 residues.

This clone was counted once. The chain uses TRBV28 and TRBJ1-1; D remains ambiguous. V lost 7 bases, J lost 0 bases, and 12 bases lay in between. The germline V gene encodes CDR1 MDHEN and CDR2 SYDVKM. The CDR3 runs to 14 residues. CDR3 nucleotide sequence: TGTGCCAGCAATTTTATACGAGTGAACACTGAAGCTTTCTTT. This sequence encodes CASNFIRVNTEAFF.